Below, 26 T cell receptor beta chains from the same sample are listed, as sequenced in a study of blood T cells in healthy people across ages. The second PCR ran about 6 to 11 cycles with a sample-barcoded 5' primer and J-beta primers. TCRdb reanalysed the 5' RACE reads using MiXCR and keeps one entry per CDR3 protein. The table lists roughly 1 million distinct CDR3 sequences, approximately 26% of them singletons. The same sample was also used in a study of T cells of mothers and their children.

The specimen sequenced was blood. These receptors were taken from a girl aged 2 to 10 in good health.

The chain recombines TRBV7-9 with TRBJ2-5, with 9 positions matching TRBD2. Germline V CDR1 and CDR2: SEHNR, FQNEAQ (reference sequence). V lost 9 bases and J lost 5; bases outside the gene matches: 7. The CDR3 consists of 13 residues. The chain's CDR3 is CASRREGQETQYF. CDR3 nucleotides: TGTGCCAGTAGGCGGGAGGGCCAGGAGACCCAGTACTTC.

The chain employs TRBV11-2 and TRBJ1-1, with D unresolved. CDR1 SGHAT and CDR2 FQNNGV come from the germline V gene. The length of the CDR3 is 14 residues. V shed 0 bases and J shed 4 bases, with 9 bases lying between them. This chain's CDR3 is CASSLEGRVTEAFF. The CDR3 bases are TGTGCCAGCAGCTTAGAAGGGAGGGTCACTGAAGCTTTCTTT. The full variable domain, with the rest looked up from reference TRBV11-2 and TRBJ1-1, is EAGVAQSPRYKIIEKRQSVAFWCNPISGHATLYWYQQILGQGPKLLIQFQNNGVVDDSQLPKDRFSAERLKGVDSTLKIQPAKLEDSAVYLCASSLEGRVTEAFFGQGTRLTVV.

This clonotype was counted between two and nine times. The chain couples TRBV5-4 to TRBJ2-2, with 7 bases identical to TRBD1. V was clipped by 5 bases and J by 3 bases; unmatched bases: 7. CDR1 is SGHNT, CDR2 YYREEE, per germline (reference sequence). The length of the CDR3 is 15 residues. CDR3: CASSWRQGDTGELFF. The DNA of the CDR3 is TGTGCCAGCAGTTGGAGACAGGGAGACACCGGGGAGCTGTTTTTT.

The J gene is TRBJ2-3, the V gene TRBV14; D is ambiguous. Looked up from germline, CDR1 is SGHDN and CDR2 is FVKESK. The CDR3 consists of 14 residues. The V end lost 6 bases, the J end lost 0 bases, and 10 bases lay between the germline ends. The CDR3 protein is CASRADSSTDTQYF. The DNA for the CDR3 is TGTGCCAGCAGGGCGGATTCTAGCACAGATACGCAGTATTTT.

This clonotype has a handful of counts. The chain joins TRBV5-1 to TRBJ2-5; TRBD2 matches 7 bases. The CDR3 spans 16 residues. V shed 7 bases and J 1 base; nucleotides not matched to a gene: 13. The germline CDR1 and CDR2 sequences are SGHRS and YFSETQ. The CDR3 region is CASAGVWASGQETQYF. Here the CDR3 DNA reads TGCGCCAGCGCCGGGGTCTGGGCTAGCGGCCAAGAGACCCAGTACTTC.

This clonotype was picked up a small number of times. V is TRBV7-3 and J is TRBJ1-1, with D possibly matching TRBD1 (5 bases). Trimming left V 1 base short and J 1 base short, with 13 bases between. CDR3 length equals 16 residues. CDR1 and CDR2 (germline): SGHTA, FQGTGA. The DNA of the CDR3 is TGTGCCAGCAGCTTAAGCCGGGACGGCTCGAACACTGAAGCTTTCTTT. This translates into CASSLSRDGSNTEAFF.

This chain links TRBV3-1 with TRBJ2-4, with D possibly TRBD2 on 5 matching bases. The CDR3 loop spans 14 amino acids. Germline V gene sequence: CDR1 LGHDT, CDR2 YNNKEL (reference sequence). Trimming removed 4 bases at V and 5 bases at J, with 12 bases between. The CDR3 nucleotides are TGTGCCAGCAGCCCTCTTCCTAGCCAAAACATTCAGTACTTC. Encoded protein: CASSPLPSQNIQYF.

This clonotype was detected a few times. The chain links TRBV28 to TRBJ2-7; no definite D call. The CDR3 consists of 15 residues. Germline V gene sequence: CDR1 MDHEN, CDR2 SYDVKM. V was clipped by 3 bases and J by 5 bases, with 17 bases between them. The CDR3 sequence: CASSLAWPRSDEQYF. DNA of the CDR3: TGTGCCAGCAGTTTGGCATGGCCTCGATCTGACGAGCAGTACTTC. Using reference TRBV28 and TRBJ2-7 for the parts outside the CDR3, the full variable domain is DVKVTQSSRYLVKRTGEKVFLECVQDMDHENMFWYRQDPGLGLRLIYFSYDVKMKEKGDIPEGYSVSREKKERFSLILESASTNQTSMYLCASSLAWPRSDEQYFGPGTRLTVT.

The chain has TRBV3-1 and TRBJ2-3, with 8 bases matching TRBD2. V gave up 7 bases and J gave up 6 bases; unmatched junction bases: 12. This CDR3 region has 15 residues. CDR1 is LGHDT, CDR2 YNNKEL, per germline (reference sequence). CDR3 protein: CASNPTGLEGDTQYF. CDR3 in DNA: TGTGCCAGCAATCCTACGGGACTAGAGGGGGATACGCAGTATTTT.

For the CDR3, the DNA is TGTGCCAGCAGCCAAGTGGCAGAATCCGGGGAGCTGTTTTTT. This translates into CASSQVAESGELFF. The chain links TRBV3-1 to TRBJ2-2; D is unclear. This CDR3 comprises 14 residues. V was shortened by 1 base and J by 6 bases, with 9 bases between the two germline ends. CDR1 is LGHDT and CDR2 is YNNKEL in the germline V gene (reference sequence).

The gene calls are TRBV20-1 and TRBJ2-2; D is perhaps TRBD1 (5 bases). The CDR3 is 12 amino acids. CDR1 and CDR2 (germline): DFQATT, SNEGSKA (reference sequence). V was trimmed by 6 bases and J by 2 bases, leaving 7 bases between them. The CDR3 sequence is CSAGPNTGELFF. The CDR3 nucleotides are TGCAGTGCGGGGCCCAACACCGGGGAGCTGTTTTTT.

In this sample, this clonotype turned up a few times. J is TRBJ1-2 and V is TRBV5-1; no definite D call. V lost 0 bases to trimming and J lost 8 bases, with 11 bases between them. The germline V gene has CDR1 SGHRS and CDR2 YFSETQ. This CDR3 comprises 13 residues. The CDR3 DNA sequence: TGCGCCAGCAGCTTGGGACTAAAGAAGGGCTACACCTTC. Translated: CASSLGLKKGYTF.

J is TRBJ2-7 and V is TRBV5-1; a possible D gene is TRBD1 (6 bases). CDR3 length: 15 amino acids. Germline V gives CDR1 SGHRS, CDR2 YFSETQ. V was clipped by 4 bases and J by 5 bases, with 19 bases between them. The CDR3 protein is CASSPGQSTRDEQYF. The CDR3 bases are TGCGCCAGCAGCCCCGGACAGTCCACTCGGGACGAGCAGTACTTC. The whole variable domain, remainder taken from reference TRBV5-1 and TRBJ2-7, is KAGVTQTPRYLIKTRGQQVTLSCSPISGHRSVSWYQQTPGQGLQFLFEYFSETQRNKGNFPGRFSGRQFSNSRSEMNVSTLELGDSALYLCASSPGQSTRDEQYFGPGTRLTVT.

This clonotype was seen a handful of times. The rearrangement joins TRBV20-1 to TRBJ2-7, with 7 bases identical to TRBD2. This CDR3 has 16 amino acids. The V and J ends lost 0 bases and 0 bases, in that order; junction bases with no gene match: 8. Per germline, CDR1 DFQATT and CDR2 SNEGSKA (reference sequence). CDR3 residues: CSARDGSGRSSYEQYF. The CDR3 DNA reads TGCAGTGCTAGAGACGGTAGCGGGCGGAGCTCCTACGAGCAGTACTTC.

This clonotype has only a few counts. The V and J genes are TRBV7-9 and TRBJ1-1; D not resolved. With 0 bases removed from V and 6 bases from J, the gap between germline ends came to 8 bases. The CDR3 contains 13 residues. The germline V gene has CDR1 SEHNR and CDR2 FQNEAQ (reference sequence). CDR3 bases: TGTGCCAGCAGCTTAGCGAAACATTCTGAAGCTTTCTTT. Protein: CASSLAKHSEAFF.

This clonotype has a handful of counts. J is TRBJ1-4 and V is TRBV7-2, with a possible D match to TRBD1 (5 bases). V lost 6 bases to trimming and J lost 4 bases, with 18 bases between them. The V gene's germline CDR1 is SGHTA and CDR2 FQGNSA. This CDR3 region has 16 residues. This CDR3 is CASSYQGTWVNEKLFF. For the CDR3, the DNA is TGTGCCAGCAGTTATCAGGGCACTTGGGTTAATGAAAAACTGTTTTTT.

This sequence joins TRBV28 and TRBJ2-5; 7 positions agree with TRBD1. The V segment lost 4 bases and the J segment 5 bases; nucleotides outside the gene matches: 10. This CDR3 is built from 15 residues. Germline loops: CDR1 MDHEN, CDR2 SYDVKM. CDR3 DNA sequence: TGTGCCAGCAGTTACACAGGGGTCAAACGGGAGACCCAGTACTTC. Encoded protein: CASSYTGVKRETQYF.

This rearrangement joins TRBV29-1 to TRBJ2-5; perhaps D is TRBD1 or TRBD2 (5 bases each). The J call may be in error: the DNA end matches TRBJ2-7 better. Looked up from germline, CDR1 is SQVTM and CDR2 is ANQGSEA. The CDR3 is 12 residues long. CDR3 nucleotide sequence: TGCAGCGCCGGGACGTCTACCTACGAGCAGTACTTC. Protein sequence: CSAGTSTYEQYF.

The genes are TRBV5-1 and TRBJ2-5; 9 bases line up with TRBD1. The length of the CDR3 is 14 residues. V lost 4 bases and J lost 3; bases outside the gene matches: 4. In germline, CDR1 is SGHRS, CDR2 YFSETQ. The CDR3 DNA reads as TGCGCCAGCAGCACCAGGACAGGGGAAGAGACCCAGTACTTC. It specifies CASSTRTGEETQYF.

The chain recombines TRBV6-2 or TRBV6-3 with TRBJ2-5, with D maybe TRBD1 (5 bases). The ends were cut back, 6 bases at V and 0 bases at J, with 14 bases in the middle. The V gene's germline CDR1 is MNHEY and CDR2 SVGEGT. This CDR3 comprises 15 residues. CDR3 in amino acids: CASRHQDSYQETQYF. The CDR3 nucleotides are TGTGCCAGCAGGCATCAAGACAGCTACCAAGAGACCCAGTACTTC.

This rearrangement joins TRBV6-1 to TRBJ2-2, with TRBD1 as a possible D gene (6 bases). Trimming removed 1 base from V and 3 bases from J, with 6 bases in between. Germline lookup yields CDR1 MNHNS and CDR2 SASEGT. The CDR3 runs 14 residues. CDR3 residues: CASSEGTDTGELFF. As DNA, the CDR3 is TGTGCCAGCAGTGAAGGGACAGACACCGGGGAGCTGTTTTTT.

This clonotype was seen only a few times. The V and J genes are TRBV3-1 and TRBJ1-2; D is unresolved. The CDR3 is made up of 14 amino acids. V was trimmed by 1 base and J by 2 bases, leaving 8 bases between them. Germline CDR1 reads LGHDT; CDR2 reads YNNKEL (reference sequence). CDR3 in amino acids: CASSQGVGNYGYTF. The CDR3 DNA follows: TGTGCCAGCAGCCAAGGGGTGGGGAACTATGGCTACACCTTC.

This clonotype turned up a few times. V gene TRBV6-5 combines with J gene TRBJ2-7; either TRBD1 or TRBD2 may supply D (5 bases each). There are 15 residues in the CDR3. V lost 2 bases and J lost 1, with 12 bases in between. CDR1 MNHEY and CDR2 SVGAGI come from the germline V gene. The CDR3: CASSYDSQRSYEQYF. CDR3 in DNA: TGTGCCAGCAGTTACGACAGTCAGCGGTCCTACGAGCAGTACTTC.

This sequence joins TRBV2 and TRBJ1-2; D possibly corresponds to TRBD1 (6 bases). This CDR3 is 14 amino acids long. The germline V and J ends were trimmed by 2 bases and 8 bases, with 15 bases remaining between them. Germline CDR1 is SNHLY and CDR2 is FYNNEI. For the CDR3, the DNA is TGTGCCAGCAGTGAACGAGGGGGACCGGGAGGCTACACCTTC. Encoded protein: CASSERGGPGGYTF.

This clonotype was recorded a few times. The V and J genes are TRBV4-3 and TRBJ1-3; D not resolved. CDR3 size: 14 residues. V gave up 0 bases and J gave up 11 bases, with 14 bases separating them. Germline V gene sequence: CDR1 LGHNA, CDR2 YSLEER. The CDR3 DNA reads TGCGCCAGCAGCCAAGATCAACAAGATAGCTCCATATATTTT. This codes for CASSQDQQDSSIYF.

This sequence joins TRBV3-1 and TRBJ1-1; 12 nucleotides match TRBD1. CDR3 length equals 15 residues. The V segment lost 7 bases and the J segment 5 bases; nucleotides outside the gene matches: 8. CDR1 is LGHDT and CDR2 is YNNKEL in the germline V gene (reference sequence). CDR3 loop: CASTPGTGGGTEAFF. CDR3 DNA: TGTGCCAGCACCCCCGGGACAGGGGGCGGGACTGAAGCTTTCTTT.